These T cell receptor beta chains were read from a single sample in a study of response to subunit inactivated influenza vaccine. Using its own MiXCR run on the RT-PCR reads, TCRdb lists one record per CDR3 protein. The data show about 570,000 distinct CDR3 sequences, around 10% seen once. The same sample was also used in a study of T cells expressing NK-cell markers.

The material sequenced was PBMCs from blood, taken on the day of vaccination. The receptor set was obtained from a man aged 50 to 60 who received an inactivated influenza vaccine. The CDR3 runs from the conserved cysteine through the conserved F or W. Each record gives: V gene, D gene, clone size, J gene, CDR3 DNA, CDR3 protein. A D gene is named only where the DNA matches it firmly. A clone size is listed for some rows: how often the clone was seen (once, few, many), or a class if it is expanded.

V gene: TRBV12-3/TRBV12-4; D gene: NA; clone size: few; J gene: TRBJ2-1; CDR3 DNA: TGTGCCAGCAAGACATCTAGGACTCCCCGGTTATGGGAGCAGTTCTTC; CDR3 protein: CASKTSRTPRLWEQFF
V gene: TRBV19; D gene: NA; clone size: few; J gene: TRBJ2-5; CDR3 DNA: TGTGCCACTTCGAATGCGGTCCAGGAGACCCAGTACTTC; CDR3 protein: CATSNAVQETQYF
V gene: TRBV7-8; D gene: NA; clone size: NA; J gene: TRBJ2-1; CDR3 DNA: TGTGCCAGCAGCTTCGTCGTTCTAAGGACAGCTCGTAACAATGAGCAGTTCTTC; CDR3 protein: CASSFVVLRTARNNEQFF
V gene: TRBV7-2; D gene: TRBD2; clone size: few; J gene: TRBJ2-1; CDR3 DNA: TGTGCCAGCAGCATATTTACTAGCGGCGTGGGGAATGAGCAGTTCTTC; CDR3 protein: CASSIFTSGVGNEQFF
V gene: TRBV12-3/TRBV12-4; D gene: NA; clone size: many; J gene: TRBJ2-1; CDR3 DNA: TGTGCCAGCAGCCGCGGTGGTAGCGGGTTCTTC; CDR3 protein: CASSRGGSGFF
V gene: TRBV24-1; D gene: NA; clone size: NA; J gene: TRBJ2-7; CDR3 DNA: TGTGCCGCAGGACGGGGTTACGAGCAGTACTTC; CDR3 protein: CAAGRGYEQYF
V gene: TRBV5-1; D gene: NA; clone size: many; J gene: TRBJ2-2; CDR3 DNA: TGCGCCAGCAGCCTATCCGGTCGGGACACCGGGGAGCTGTTTTTT; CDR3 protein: CASSLSGRDTGELFF
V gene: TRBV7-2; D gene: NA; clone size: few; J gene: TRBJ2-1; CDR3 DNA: TGTGCCAGCAGATGGACCGGGATGGATGAGCAGTTCTTC; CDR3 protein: CASRWTGMDEQFF
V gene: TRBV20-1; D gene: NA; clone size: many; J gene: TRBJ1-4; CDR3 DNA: TGCAGTGCTTCTAGTGGACGGTTTGATGAAAAACTGTTTTTT; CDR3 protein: CSASSGRFDEKLFF
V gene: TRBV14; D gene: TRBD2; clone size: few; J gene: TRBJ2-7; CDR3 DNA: TGTGCCAGCAGCCAAGTATATACTAGCGGCTTCTACGAGCAGTACTTC; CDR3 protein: CASSQVYTSGFYEQYF
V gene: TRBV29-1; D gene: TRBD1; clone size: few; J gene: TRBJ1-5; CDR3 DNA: TGCAGCGTCCGGGACAGGGGAAGTCCCCAGCATTTT; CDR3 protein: CSVRDRGSPQHF
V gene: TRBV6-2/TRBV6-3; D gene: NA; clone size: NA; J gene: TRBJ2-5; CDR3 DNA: TGTGCCGGAGGGGTGGCGGAGACCCAGTACTTC; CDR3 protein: CAGGVAETQYF
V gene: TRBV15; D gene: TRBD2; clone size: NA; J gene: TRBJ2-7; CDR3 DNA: TGTGCCACCAGCAGAGAACTAGCGGGAGACGAGCAGTACTTC; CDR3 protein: CATSRELAGDEQYF
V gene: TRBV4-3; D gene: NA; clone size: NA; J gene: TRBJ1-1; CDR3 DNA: TGCGCCAGCAGCCAGGACCGGGGGTTGGGGAACACTGAAGCTTTCTTT; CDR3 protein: CASSQDRGLGNTEAFF
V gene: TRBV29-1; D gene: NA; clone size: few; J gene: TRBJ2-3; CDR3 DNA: TGCAGCGTTGAAGGGGGGAGCCCAGATACGCAGTATTTT; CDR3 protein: CSVEGGSPDTQYF
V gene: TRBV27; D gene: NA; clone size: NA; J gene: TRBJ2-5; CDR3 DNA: TGTGCCAGCAGGGTGGGTACGAAGACCCAGTACTTC; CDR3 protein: CASRVGTKTQYF
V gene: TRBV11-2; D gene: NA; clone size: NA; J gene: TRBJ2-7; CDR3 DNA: TGTGCCAGCAGCTTAGGGGGGGCGCGTTACGAGCAGTACTTC; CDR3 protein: CASSLGGARYEQYF
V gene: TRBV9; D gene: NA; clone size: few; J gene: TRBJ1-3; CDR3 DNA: TGTGCCAGCAGCGTAGCCAGGGACGGAAACACCATATATTTT; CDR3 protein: CASSVARDGNTIYF
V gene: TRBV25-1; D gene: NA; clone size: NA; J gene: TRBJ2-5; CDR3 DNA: TGTGCCAGCAGTGAAGGTCTTGGGGCCTGGGCCCAAGAGACCCAGTACTTC; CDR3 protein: CASSEGLGAWAQETQYF
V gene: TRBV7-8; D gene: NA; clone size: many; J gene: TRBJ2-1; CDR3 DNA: TGTGCCAGCAGCTTGGGCAGGCTGACCTACAATGAGCAGTTCTTC; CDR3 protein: CASSLGRLTYNEQFF
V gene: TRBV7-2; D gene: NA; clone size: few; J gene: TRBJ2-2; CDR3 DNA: TGTGCCAGCAGCCCGGGGGTGGTGGGGAACACCGGGGAGCTGTTTTTT; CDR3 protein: CASSPGVVGNTGELFF
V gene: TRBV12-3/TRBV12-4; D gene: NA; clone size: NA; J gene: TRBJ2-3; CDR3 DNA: TGTGCCAGCAACTTAGGAGGGTCGGGCACAGATACGCAGTATTTT; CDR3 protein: CASNLGGSGTDTQYF
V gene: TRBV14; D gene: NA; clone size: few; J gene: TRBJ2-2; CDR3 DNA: TGTGCCAGCAGCCAAGAATTCAACACCGGGGAGCTGTTTTTT; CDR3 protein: CASSQEFNTGELFF
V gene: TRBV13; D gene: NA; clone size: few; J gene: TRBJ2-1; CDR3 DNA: TGTGCCAGCAGCTTAGGGCCAGGGGTGAATGAGCAGTTCTTC; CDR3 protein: CASSLGPGVNEQFF
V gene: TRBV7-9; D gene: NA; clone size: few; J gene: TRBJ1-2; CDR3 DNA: TGTGCCAGCAGCTTAACGCAGGGAGCTAACTATGGCTACACCTTC; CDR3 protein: CASSLTQGANYGYTF
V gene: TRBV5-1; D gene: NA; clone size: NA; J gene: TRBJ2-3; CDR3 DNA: TGCGCCGGCAGCATCCTGGTGGGTGGCACAGATACGCAGTATTTT; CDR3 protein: CAGSILVGGTDTQYF
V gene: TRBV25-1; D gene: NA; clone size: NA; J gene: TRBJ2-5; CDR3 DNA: TGTGCCAGCAGTGGGGGGGCAGGCCCACATGACCAAGAGACCCAGTACTTC; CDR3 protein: CASSGGAGPHDQETQYF
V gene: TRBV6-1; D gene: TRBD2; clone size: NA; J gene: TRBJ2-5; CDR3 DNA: TGTGCCAGCAGACACGGACTAGCGGGAGGCTGGGAGACCCAGTACTTC; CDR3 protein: CASRHGLAGGWETQYF
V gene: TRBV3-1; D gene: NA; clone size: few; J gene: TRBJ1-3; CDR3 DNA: TGTGCCAGCAGTTTAAGGGTCTCTGGAAACACCATATATTTT; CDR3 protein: CASSLRVSGNTIYF
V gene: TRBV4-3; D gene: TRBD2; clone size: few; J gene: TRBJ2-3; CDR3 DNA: TGCGCCAGCAGCCAAGGGTTTAGCGGGGGAGATACGCAGTATTTT; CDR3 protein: CASSQGFSGGDTQYF
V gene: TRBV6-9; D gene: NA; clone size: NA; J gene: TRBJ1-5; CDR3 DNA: TGTGCCAGCGGCAGGGCAAATCCCTGGGAGCCCCAGCATTTT; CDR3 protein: CASGRANPWEPQHF
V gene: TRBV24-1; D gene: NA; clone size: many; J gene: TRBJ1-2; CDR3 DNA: TGTGCCACCAGTGGGGGGTATGGCTACACCTTC; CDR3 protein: CATSGGYGYTF
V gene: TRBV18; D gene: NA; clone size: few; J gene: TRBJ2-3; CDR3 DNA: TGTGCCAGCTCACCTCGGGTCCTGGTAACAGATACGCAGTATTTT; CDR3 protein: CASSPRVLVTDTQYF
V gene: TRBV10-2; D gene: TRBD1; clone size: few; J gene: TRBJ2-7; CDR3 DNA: TGCGCCAGCTCTTTGACAGGGGGGAGTATTGGCTCCTACGAGCAGTACTTC; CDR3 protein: CASSLTGGSIGSYEQYF
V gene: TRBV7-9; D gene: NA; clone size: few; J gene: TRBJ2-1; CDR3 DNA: TGTGCCAGCAGCCCCTTATTACGCTTC; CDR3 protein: CASSPLLRF
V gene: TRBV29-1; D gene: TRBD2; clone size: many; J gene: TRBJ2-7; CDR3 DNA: TGCAGCGTTGGACTAGCGGGAGAGAGCGAGCAGTACTTC; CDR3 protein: CSVGLAGESEQYF
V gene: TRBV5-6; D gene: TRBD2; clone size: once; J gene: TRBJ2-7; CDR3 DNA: TGTGCCAGCAGCGGGGGACTAGTAACCTACGAGCAGTACTTC; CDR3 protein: CASSGGLVTYEQYF
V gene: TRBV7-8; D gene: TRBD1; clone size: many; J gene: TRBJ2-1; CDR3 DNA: TGTGCCAGCAGCCGGGACAGGGGGTTTGAAATCTCCCTAGCCTCTTACAATGAGCAGTTCTTC; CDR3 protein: CASSRDRGFEISLASYNEQFF
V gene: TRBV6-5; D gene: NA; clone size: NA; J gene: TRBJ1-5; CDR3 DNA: TGTGCCAGCAGTTACTCTTTCTCCGGGTTGGGAAATCAGCCCCAGCATTTT; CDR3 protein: CASSYSFSGLGNQPQHF
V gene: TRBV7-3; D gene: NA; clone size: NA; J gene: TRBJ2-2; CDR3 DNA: TGTGCCAGCAGCTTAAGGGGCAACCAGCCGAACACCGGGGAGCTGTTTTTT; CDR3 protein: CASSLRGNQPNTGELFF
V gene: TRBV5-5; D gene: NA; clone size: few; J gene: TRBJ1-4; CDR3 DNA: TGTGCCAGCAGCTTGGAGTTCAGGTCAGCAGGGAAACTGTTTTTT; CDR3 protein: CASSLEFRSAGKLFF
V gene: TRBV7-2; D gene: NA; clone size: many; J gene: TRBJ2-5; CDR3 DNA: TGTGCCAGCAGCCCCCGGGACAAAGAGACCCAGTACTTC; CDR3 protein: CASSPRDKETQYF
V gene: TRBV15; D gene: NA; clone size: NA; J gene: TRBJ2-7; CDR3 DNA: TGTGCCACCAGCACGCACTACGAGCAGTACTTC; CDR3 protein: CATSTHYEQYF
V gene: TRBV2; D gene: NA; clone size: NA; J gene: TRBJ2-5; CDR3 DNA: TGTGCCAGCAGTGAACTTCATGCTGGCAGGCCTCTCCAAGAGACCCAGTACTTC; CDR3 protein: CASSELHAGRPLQETQYF
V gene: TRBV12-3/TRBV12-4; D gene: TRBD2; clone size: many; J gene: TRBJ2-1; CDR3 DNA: TGTGCCAGCAGCCCCCGACTAGCGGGGTACAATGAGCAGTTCTTC; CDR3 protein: CASSPRLAGYNEQFF
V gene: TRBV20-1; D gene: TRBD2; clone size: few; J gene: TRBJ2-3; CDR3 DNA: TGCAGTGAGGAGGGGAGGGCAGATACGCAGTATTTT; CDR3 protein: CSEEGRADTQYF
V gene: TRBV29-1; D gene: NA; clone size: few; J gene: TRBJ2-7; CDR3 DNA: TGCAGCGTTGGGGCGGCGGGTTACGAGCAGTACTTC; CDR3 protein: CSVGAAGYEQYF
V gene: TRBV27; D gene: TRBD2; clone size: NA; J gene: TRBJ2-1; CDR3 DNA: TGTGCCAGCAGAGAGGGACTACCTAATGAGCAGTTCTTC; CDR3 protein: CASREGLPNEQFF
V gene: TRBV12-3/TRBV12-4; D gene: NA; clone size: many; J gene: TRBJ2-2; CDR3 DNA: TGTGCCAGCAGTTTTGGCAGATCGAACACCGGGGAGCTGTTTTTT; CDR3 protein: CASSFGRSNTGELFF
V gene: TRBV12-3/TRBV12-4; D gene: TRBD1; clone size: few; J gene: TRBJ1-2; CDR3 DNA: TGTGCCAGCAGTTTATTTATAGGGACAGGGAACGACTATGGCTACACCTTC; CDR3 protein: CASSLFIGTGNDYGYTF
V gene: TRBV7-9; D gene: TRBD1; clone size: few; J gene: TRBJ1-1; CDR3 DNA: TGTGCCAGCAGCGTACAGGGGGTAACTGAAGCTTTCTTT; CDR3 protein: CASSVQGVTEAFF
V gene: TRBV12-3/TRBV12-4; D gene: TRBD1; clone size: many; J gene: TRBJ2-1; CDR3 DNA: TGTGCCAGCAGCCGGACAGGGGGCGGCCACAATGAGCAGTTCTTC; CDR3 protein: CASSRTGGGHNEQFF
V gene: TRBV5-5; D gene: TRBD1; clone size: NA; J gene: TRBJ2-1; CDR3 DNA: TGTGCCAGCAGCACGCCAGGACAGGGGGCTGACGAGCAGTTCTTC; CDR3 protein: CASSTPGQGADEQFF